A selection of T cell receptor beta chains follows, all from one sample in a study of blood T cells in healthy people across ages. TCRdb re-analysed the 5' RACE reads in MiXCR, keeping a single row per CDR3 protein. Of 800,000 to 900,000 distinct CDR3 sequences in the sample, around two thirds were seen once. The specimen was blood. The receptors were gathered from a man aged 25 to 45 in good health. CDR3s include the opening cysteine and the closing phenylalanine or tryptophan. The D gene is left open where the match is weak. Only part of the rows carry a size: once, few, many, or a class if the clone is expanded.

v_call,clone_size,d_call,j_call,cdr3_nt,cdr3_aa
TRBV9,NA,TRBD2,TRBJ2-3,TGTGCCAGCAGTGGACCTAGCGGGGGGTCACCCTTACCTAGCACAGATACGCAGTATTTT,CASSGPSGGSPLPSTDTQYF
TRBV4-3,few,NA,TRBJ2-3,TGCGCCAGCAGCCAAGAACCTGAGTCAGATACGCAGTATTTT,CASSQEPESDTQYF
TRBV28,NA,NA,TRBJ2-3,TGTGCCAGCAGTTCCCTAAGGGATACGCAGTATTTT,CASSSLRDTQYF
TRBV25-1,NA,NA,TRBJ1-5,TGTGCCAGCAGTGCCCTACATAGCAATCAGCCCCAGCATTTT,CASSALHSNQPQHF
TRBV24-1,NA,NA,TRBJ2-3,TGTGCCACCAAGGGGCAGGGCAGCACAGATACGCAGTATTTT,CATKGQGSTDTQYF
TRBV6-1,NA,NA,TRBJ2-4,TGTGCCAGCAGTGAAGGATGGGGGAAAAACATTCAGTACTTC,CASSEGWGKNIQYF
TRBV7-2,NA,NA,TRBJ2-3,TGTGCCAGCAGCCGACACCCAGATACGCAGTATTTT,CASSRHPDTQYF
TRBV6-2/TRBV6-3,NA,NA,TRBJ2-3,TGTGCCAGCAGTCCTTCGACAGCGAACACAGATACGCAGTATTTT,CASSPSTANTDTQYF
TRBV4-3,few,NA,TRBJ2-7,TGCGCCAGCAGCCAAGTAGTACCTTCCTACGAGCAGTACTTC,CASSQVVPSYEQYF
TRBV2,few,TRBD1,TRBJ1-5,TGTGCCAGCAGCGGGGACAGGGGCAGTCAGCCCCAGCATTTT,CASSGDRGSQPQHF
TRBV7-2,NA,TRBD1,TRBJ2-5,TGTGCCAGCAGCGATCAGGACAGGGTGAAGTTCACCCAGTACTTC,CASSDQDRVKFTQYF
TRBV6-6,NA,NA,TRBJ1-5,TGTGCCAGCAGTTCCAATCGGCAGCCCCAGCATTTT,CASSSNRQPQHF
TRBV28,NA,NA,TRBJ2-7,TGTGCCAGCAGTATTGATTCTGCAGGGTCCTACGAGCAGTACTTC,CASSIDSAGSYEQYF
TRBV20-1,NA,NA,TRBJ2-3,TGCAGTGCTAGTACGGTAGAAGGAGTTAACACAGATACGCAGTATTTT,CSASTVEGVNTDTQYF
TRBV4-3,NA,NA,TRBJ1-4,TGCGCCAGCAGCCAGGACCGTAATGAAAGACTGTTTTTT,CASSQDRNERLFF
TRBV6-4,NA,NA,TRBJ2-2,TGTGCCAGCAGGAGGGGGGTTAACACCGGGGAGCTGTTTTTT,CASRRGVNTGELFF